The rows below give T cell receptor beta chains drawn from one sample of a study of a mutant IDH1 vaccine in newly diagnosed glioma. Some clones are missing from TCRdb's copy, which holds only in-frame ones; the method was immunoSEQ multiplex PCR. The profile shows some 33,000 clones, roughly 90% of them singletons. Which antigens these TCRs recognize remains unknown. This specimen was PBMCs, taken from a glioma patient whose treatment included an IDH1 peptide vaccine. These receptors were obtained from a man aged 40-55 years with glioma. Each CDR3 is given without its conserved first and last residue. D genes are given only for firm matches. Part of the rows lack a size; the others show once, few, many or a class for expanded clones.

CDR3,D,V,size
ASRPRVETQY,-,TRBV6-6,-
ASSTYLGLAGYFYNEQF,TRBD2,TRBV28,-
ASSMSWRSTGTDTQY,-,TRBV19,-
AWDRGRGNYGYT,TRBD1,TRBV30,-
ASSLGRTVNTEAF,-,TRBV11-2,once
ASSLGDVPESDTQY,-,TRBV7-9,-
AIRGIKQGYDYGYT,TRBD1,TRBV10-3,-
ASSPRLAGGPIIYNEQF,TRBD2,TRBV19,-
ASSFARELGEKLF,-,TRBV7-2,-
ASSPLCAEQF,-,TRBV7-9,-
ATSRKRTLNEHGYT,-,TRBV15,-
ASSLGLPTQY,-,TRBV7-9,-
ASSLNGRGQETQY,TRBD2,TRBV7-9,-
ATSRGGQSNEQF,TRBD1,TRBV15,-
ASSQDGGRGYT,-,TRBV4-2,few
ASSKGGQGALGEQY,TRBD1,TRBV7-8,-
SVEDFRAGIYNEQF,-,TRBV29-1,-
ASSPGSPWPQH,-,TRBV6-1,-
ASSLVASGTDTQY,TRBD2,TRBV5-6,-
ASSPPGFSRVNEQF,-,TRBV18,-
ASSRENEQF,-,TRBV18,-
SVEVSDSGSYEQY,-,TRBV29-1,-
ASSFRRGTEQY,-,TRBV11-3,-
ASSPLGLATQY,TRBD2,TRBV7-9,-
ASSLQDRARAF,TRBD1,TRBV7-8,-
ASSDSEDSTDTQY,-,TRBV6-4,-
ASSALAWIGAGELF,-,TRBV9,-
ASTPLHGYYGYT,-,TRBV19,once
ASSQDRTSGSNTDTQY,TRBD2,TRBV4-2,-
ASSIYREFGNTIY,-,TRBV4-2,-
ASSRPLTGELF,-,TRBV19,-
ASSYPSGGQETQY,TRBD2,TRBV6-6,-
ASNPTGTNYGYT,TRBD1,TRBV27,-
ASSPGRDEKLF,-,TRBV6-5,-
ASSLEGKAYNEQF,-,TRBV5-1,-
ASSTRDSDTEAF,-,TRBV6-5,-